Shown below are 9 T cell receptor beta chains from a single sample sequenced in a study of blood T cell repertoires in COVID-19. Clones were sequenced by immunoSEQ multiplex PCR, and TCRdb holds only the in-frame ones, with some missing. The table shows about 440,000 clones, with about 85% occurring only once. The sequencing sample was made of PBMCs or T cells enriched from blood (not recorded which). These receptors originate from a young woman with acute COVID-19.

The chain couples TRBV6-5 to TRBJ2-7, with TRBD2 matching over 10 bases. This CDR3 region has 13 residues. Germline values: CDR1 MNHEY, CDR2 SVGAGI. With 11 bases clipped from V and 7 bases from J, the junction kept 11 bases outside the gene matches. CDR3 residues: CAVVAGGSTEQYF. The CDR3 nucleotides are TGTGCCGTAGTAGCGGGGGGCTCTACGGAGCAGTACTTC.

The chain carries TRBV11-1 and TRBJ1-1; D is possibly TRBD1 (5 bases). CDR3 length: 12 residues. Germline loops: CDR1 SGHAT, CDR2 FQDESV (reference sequence). Trimming cost V 8 bases and J 2 bases, with 9 bases left between them. For the CDR3, the DNA is TGTGCCAGCCGGGGGGGAAACACTGAAGCTTTCTTT. Translated: CASRGGNTEAFF. Full variable domain (outside the CDR3, taken from reference TRBV11-1 and TRBJ1-1): EAEVAQSPRYKITEKSQAVAFWCDPISGHATLYWYRQILGQGPELLVQFQDESVVDDSQLPKDRFSAERLKGVDSTLKIQPAELGDSAMYLCASRGGNTEAFFGQGTRLTVV.

V is TRBV14 and J is TRBJ1-4, with 7 bases fitting TRBD1. CDR3 size: 14 residues. Germline V lookup: CDR1 SGHDN, CDR2 FVKESK. V was pared by 4 bases and J by 4 bases, with 3 bases of the junction left unmatched. CDR3 sequence (DNA): TGTGCCAGCAGCCGGGACAGCCTTAATGAAAAACTGTTTTTT. Amino acids: CASSRDSLNEKLFF.

V is TRBV3-1 (or the pseudogene TRBV3-2) and J is TRBJ1-3, with 7 positions matching TRBD1. The germline V gene encodes CDR1 LGHDT and CDR2 YNNKEL (reference sequence). This CDR3 contains 15 residues. V gave up 3 bases and J gave up 2 bases; unmatched junction bases: 4. CDR3 DNA sequence: TGTGCCAGCAGCCACGACAGGGCGGCTGGAAACACCATATATTTT. It encodes CASSHDRAAGNTIYF.

This chain connects TRBV12-3 or TRBV12-4 to TRBJ1-2; TRBD1 might be the D (6 bases). Trimming took off 6 bases at V and 8 bases at J, with 16 bases between the two ends. CDR3 length equals 13 residues. The DNA of the CDR3 is TGTGCCAGCAGCCCGACGAGGGGGTGGGGCTACACCTTC. Residues: CASSPTRGWGYTF.

The rearrangement links TRBV7-9 to TRBJ2-5, with D tentatively TRBD2 (6 bases). Germline V gene sequence: CDR1 SEHNR, CDR2 FQNEAQ (reference sequence). V was shortened by 11 bases and J by 1 base, with 14 bases between the two germline ends. The CDR3 contains 13 residues. In nucleotides, the CDR3 is TGTGCCGTTCCGGGACTTTTCCAAGAGACCCAGTACTTC. This translates into CAVPGLFQETQYF.

This chain connects TRBV12-3 or TRBV12-4 to TRBJ1-2, with TRBD1 matching over 9 bases. This CDR3 contains 13 residues. Unmatched junction bases numbered 5, after V lost 6 bases and J lost 6 bases. The CDR3 DNA follows: TGTGCCAGCAGACTGACAGGGGGTCATGGCTACACCTTC. Its protein product is CASRLTGGHGYTF.

This chain joins TRBV15 and TRBJ1-4, with 7 bases that match TRBD1. The germline V gene encodes CDR1 LNHNV and CDR2 YYDKDF (reference sequence). The CDR3 covers 14 residues. After removal of 4 bases from V and 4 bases from J, the junction contained 3 bases not matched to a gene. CDR3 coding DNA: TGTGCCACCAGCAACCGGGACAGTAATGAAAAACTGTTTTTT. It yields the protein CATSNRDSNEKLFF.

The J gene is TRBJ1-1, the V gene TRBV24-1; a weak D match, TRBD1 (5 bases). Trimming cost V 4 bases and J 2 bases, with 7 bases left between them. The germline CDR1 and CDR2 sequences are KGHDR and SFDVKD. The CDR3 contains 13 residues. CDR3 nucleotides: TGTGCCACCAGTGACAGGGCTAACACTGAAGCTTTCTTT. Residues: CATSDRANTEAFF.